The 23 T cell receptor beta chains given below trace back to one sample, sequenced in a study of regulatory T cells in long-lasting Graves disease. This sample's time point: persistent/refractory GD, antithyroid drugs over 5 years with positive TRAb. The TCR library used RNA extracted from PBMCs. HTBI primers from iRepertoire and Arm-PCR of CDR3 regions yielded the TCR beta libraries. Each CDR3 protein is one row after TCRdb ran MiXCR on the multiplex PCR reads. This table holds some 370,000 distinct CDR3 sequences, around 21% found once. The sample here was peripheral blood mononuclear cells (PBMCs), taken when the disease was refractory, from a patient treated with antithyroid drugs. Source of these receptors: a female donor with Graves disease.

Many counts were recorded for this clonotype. The CDR3 bases are TGTGCCAGCAGTTCAGGGGCGCCGTACGAGCAGTACTTC. It encodes CASSSGAPYEQYF. The rearrangement uses TRBV12-3 or TRBV12-4 and TRBJ2-7; weak D call: TRBD1 (6 bases). The V and J ends lost 4 bases and 4 bases respectively, with 11 bases between them. This CDR3 spans 13 amino acids.

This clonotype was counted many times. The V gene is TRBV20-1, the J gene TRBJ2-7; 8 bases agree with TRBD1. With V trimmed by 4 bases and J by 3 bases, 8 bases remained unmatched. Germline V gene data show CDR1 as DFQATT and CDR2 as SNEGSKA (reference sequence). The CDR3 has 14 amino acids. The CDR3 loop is CSATPGQGSYEQYF. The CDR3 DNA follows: TGCAGTGCTACTCCCGGACAGGGCAGCTACGAGCAGTACTTC.

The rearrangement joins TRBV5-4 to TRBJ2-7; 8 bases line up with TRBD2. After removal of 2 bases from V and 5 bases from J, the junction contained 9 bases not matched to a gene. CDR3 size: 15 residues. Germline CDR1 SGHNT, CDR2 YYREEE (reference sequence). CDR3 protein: CASSLSGGPRNEQYF. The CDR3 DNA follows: TGTGCCAGCAGCTTATCGGGAGGGCCCAGGAACGAGCAGTACTTC.

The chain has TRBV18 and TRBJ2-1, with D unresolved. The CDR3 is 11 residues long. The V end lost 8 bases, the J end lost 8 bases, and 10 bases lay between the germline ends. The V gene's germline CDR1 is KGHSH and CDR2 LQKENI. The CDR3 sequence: CASRRSYEQFF. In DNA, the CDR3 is TGTGCCAGCCGACGGTCTTATGAGCAGTTCTTC.

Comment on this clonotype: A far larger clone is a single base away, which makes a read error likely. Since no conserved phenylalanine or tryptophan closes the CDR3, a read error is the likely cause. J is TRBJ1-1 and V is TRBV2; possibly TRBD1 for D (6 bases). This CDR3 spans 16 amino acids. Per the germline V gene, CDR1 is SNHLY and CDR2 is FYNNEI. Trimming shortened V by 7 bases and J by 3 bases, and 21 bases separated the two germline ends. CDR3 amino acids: CASTSPPPQGYTEAFL. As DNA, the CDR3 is TGTGCCAGCACCTCTCCCCCGCCTCAGGGGTACACTGAAGCTTTCCTT.

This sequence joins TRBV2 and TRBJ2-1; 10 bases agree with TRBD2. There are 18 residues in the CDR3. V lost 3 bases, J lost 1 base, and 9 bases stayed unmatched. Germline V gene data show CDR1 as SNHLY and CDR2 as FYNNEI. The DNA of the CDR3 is TGTGCCAGCAGTGACCTTAGCGGGAGGTTCGGGTCCTACAATGAGCAGTTCTTC. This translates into CASSDLSGRFGSYNEQFF.

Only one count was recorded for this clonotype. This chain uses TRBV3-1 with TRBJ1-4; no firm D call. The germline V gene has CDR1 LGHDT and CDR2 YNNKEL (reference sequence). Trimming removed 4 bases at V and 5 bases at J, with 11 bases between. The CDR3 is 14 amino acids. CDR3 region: CASSRRTENEKLFF. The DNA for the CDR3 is TGTGCCAGCAGCCGCAGGACCGAGAATGAAAAACTGTTTTTT.

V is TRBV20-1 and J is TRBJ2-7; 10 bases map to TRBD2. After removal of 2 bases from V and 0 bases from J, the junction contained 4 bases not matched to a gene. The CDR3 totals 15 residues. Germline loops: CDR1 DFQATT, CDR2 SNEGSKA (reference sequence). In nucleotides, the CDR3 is TGCAGTGCTAGAAACCGGACTAGCGGCTCCTACGAGCAGTACTTC. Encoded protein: CSARNRTSGSYEQYF.

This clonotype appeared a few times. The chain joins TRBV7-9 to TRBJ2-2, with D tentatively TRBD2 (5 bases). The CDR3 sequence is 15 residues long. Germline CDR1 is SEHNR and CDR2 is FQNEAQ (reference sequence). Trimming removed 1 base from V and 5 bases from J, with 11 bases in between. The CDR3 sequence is CASSLGPAETGELFF. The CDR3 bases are TGTGCCAGCAGCTTAGGACCAGCGGAGACCGGGGAGCTGTTTTTT.

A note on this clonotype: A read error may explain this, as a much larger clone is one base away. CDR3 sequence: CASSRDWPSGSGTGELFF. CDR3 nucleotides: TGCGCCAGCAGCCGAGACTGGCCTAGCGGGAGTGGAACCGGGGAGCTGTTTTTT. The chain employs TRBV4-3 and TRBJ2-2; 10 bases map to TRBD2. Germline V gene data show CDR1 as LGHNA and CDR2 as YSLEER. This CDR3 is built from 18 residues. The V gene end was trimmed by 4 bases and the J gene end by 5 bases; junction bases not matched to a gene: 13.

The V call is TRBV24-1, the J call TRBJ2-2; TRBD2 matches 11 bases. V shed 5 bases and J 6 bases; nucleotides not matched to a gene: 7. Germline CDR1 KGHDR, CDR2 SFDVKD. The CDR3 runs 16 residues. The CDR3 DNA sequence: TGTGCCACCAGTGCCCCGACTAGCGGGAATTCCGGGGAGCTGTTTTTT. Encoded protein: CATSAPTSGNSGELFF.

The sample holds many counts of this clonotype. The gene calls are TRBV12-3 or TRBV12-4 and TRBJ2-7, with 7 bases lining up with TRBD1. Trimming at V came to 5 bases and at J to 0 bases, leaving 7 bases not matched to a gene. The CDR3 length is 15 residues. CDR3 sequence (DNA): TGTGCCAGCAGTCCGGAGACAGGGAGCTCCTACGAGCAGTACTTC. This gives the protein CASSPETGSSYEQYF.

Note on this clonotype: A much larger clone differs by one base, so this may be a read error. The CDR3: CASSGDPSWTEAFF. The CDR3 coding sequence is TGTGCCAGCAGTGGGGACCCGTCGTGGACTGAAGCTTTCTTT. The gene calls are TRBV12-3 or TRBV12-4 and TRBJ1-1; weak D call: TRBD1 (5 bases). Trimming removed 5 bases from V and 5 bases from J, with 15 bases in between. CDR3 length: 14 amino acids.

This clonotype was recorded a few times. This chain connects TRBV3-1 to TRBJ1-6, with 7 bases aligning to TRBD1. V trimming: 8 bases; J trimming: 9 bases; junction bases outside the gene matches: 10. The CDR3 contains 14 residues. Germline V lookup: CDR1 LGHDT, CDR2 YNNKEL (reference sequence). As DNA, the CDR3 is TGTGCCAGCGGAAAACAGGGGACCCCTTCACCCCTCCACTTT. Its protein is CASGKQGTPSPLHF. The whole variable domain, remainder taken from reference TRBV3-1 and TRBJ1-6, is DTAVSQTPKYLVTQMGNDKSIKCEQNLGHDTMYWYKQDSKKFLKIMFSYNNKELIINETVPNRFSPKSPDKAHLNLHINSLELGDSAVYFCASGKQGTPSPLHFGNGTRLTVT.

Here the CDR3 DNA reads TGTGCCAGCAGCTCGTCAGGGTGGGACTACGAGCAGTACTTC. This translates into CASSSSGWDYEQYF. This rearrangement joins TRBV5-6 to TRBJ2-7; perhaps TRBD1 as D (5 bases). Germline V gives CDR1 SGHDT, CDR2 YYEEEE. Trimming pared 3 bases from V and 3 bases from J, leaving 13 bases between. The CDR3 runs to 14 residues.

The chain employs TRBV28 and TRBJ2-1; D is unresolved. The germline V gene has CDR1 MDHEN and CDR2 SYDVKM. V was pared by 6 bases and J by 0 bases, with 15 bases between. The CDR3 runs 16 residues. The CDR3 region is CASSRPLRNSYNEQFF. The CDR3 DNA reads TGTGCCAGCAGCCGCCCCCTTAGGAACTCCTACAATGAGCAGTTCTTC.

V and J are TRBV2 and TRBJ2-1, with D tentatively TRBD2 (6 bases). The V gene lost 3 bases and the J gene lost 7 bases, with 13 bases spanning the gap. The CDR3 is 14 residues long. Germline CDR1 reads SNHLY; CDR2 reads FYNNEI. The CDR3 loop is CASSEGRTRNEQFF. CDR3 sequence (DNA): TGTGCCAGCAGTGAGGGGAGGACGCGTAATGAGCAGTTCTTC.

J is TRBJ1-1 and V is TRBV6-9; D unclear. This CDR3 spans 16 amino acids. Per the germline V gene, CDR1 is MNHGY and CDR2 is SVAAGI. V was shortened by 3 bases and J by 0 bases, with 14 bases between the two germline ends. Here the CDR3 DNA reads TGTGCCAGCAGTTACTCGAAGAGGGCCGTGAACACTGAAGCTTTCTTT. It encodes CASSYSKRAVNTEAFF.

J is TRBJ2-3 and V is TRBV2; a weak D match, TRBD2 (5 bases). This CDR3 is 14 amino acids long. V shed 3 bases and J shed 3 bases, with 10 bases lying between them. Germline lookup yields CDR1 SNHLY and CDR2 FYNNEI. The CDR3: CASSEEAATDTQYF. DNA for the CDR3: TGTGCCAGCAGTGAGGAAGCGGCGACAGATACGCAGTATTTT.

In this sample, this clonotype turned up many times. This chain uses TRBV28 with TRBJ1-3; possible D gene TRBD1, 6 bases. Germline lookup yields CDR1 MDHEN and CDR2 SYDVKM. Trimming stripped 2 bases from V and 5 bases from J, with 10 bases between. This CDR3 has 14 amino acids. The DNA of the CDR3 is TGTGCCAGCAGTTTAAGAACAGGGCGAAACACCATATATTTT. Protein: CASSLRTGRNTIYF.

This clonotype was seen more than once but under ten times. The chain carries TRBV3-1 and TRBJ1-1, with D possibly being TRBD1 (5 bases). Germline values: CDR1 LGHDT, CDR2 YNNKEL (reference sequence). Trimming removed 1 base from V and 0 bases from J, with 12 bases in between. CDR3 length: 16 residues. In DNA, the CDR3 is TGTGCCAGCAGCCAAGGACAGCCACTTTTGAACACTGAAGCTTTCTTT. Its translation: CASSQGQPLLNTEAFF.

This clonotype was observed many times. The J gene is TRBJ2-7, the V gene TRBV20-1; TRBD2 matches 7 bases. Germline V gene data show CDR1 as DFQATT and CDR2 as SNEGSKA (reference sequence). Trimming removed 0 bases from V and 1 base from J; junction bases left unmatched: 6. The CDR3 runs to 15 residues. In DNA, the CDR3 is TGCAGTGCTAGAGATCTTGGCGGGAGATCCTACGAGCAGTACTTC. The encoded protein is CSARDLGGRSYEQYF.

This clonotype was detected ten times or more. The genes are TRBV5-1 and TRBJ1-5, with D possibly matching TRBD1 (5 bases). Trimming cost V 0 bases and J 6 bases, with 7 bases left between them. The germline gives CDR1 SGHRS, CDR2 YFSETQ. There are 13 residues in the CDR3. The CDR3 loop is CASSLEGSQPQHF. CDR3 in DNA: TGCGCCAGCAGCTTGGAGGGGTCTCAGCCCCAGCATTTT. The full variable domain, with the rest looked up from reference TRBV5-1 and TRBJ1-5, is KAGVTQTPRYLIKTRGQQVTLSCSPISGHRSVSWYQQTPGQGLQFLFEYFSETQRNKGNFPGRFSGRQFSNSRSEMNVSTLELGDSALYLCASSLEGSQPQHFGDGTRLSIL.